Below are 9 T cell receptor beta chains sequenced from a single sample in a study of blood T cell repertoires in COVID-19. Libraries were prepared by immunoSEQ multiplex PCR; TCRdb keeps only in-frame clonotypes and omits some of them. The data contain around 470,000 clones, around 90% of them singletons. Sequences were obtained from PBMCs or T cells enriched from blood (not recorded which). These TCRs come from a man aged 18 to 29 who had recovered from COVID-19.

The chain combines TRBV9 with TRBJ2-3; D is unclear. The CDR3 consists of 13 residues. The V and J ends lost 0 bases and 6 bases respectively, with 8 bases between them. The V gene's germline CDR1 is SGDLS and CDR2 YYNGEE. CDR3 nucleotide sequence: TGTGCCAGCAGCGTAGATTACGGGGATACGCAGTATTTT. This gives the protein CASSVDYGDTQYF. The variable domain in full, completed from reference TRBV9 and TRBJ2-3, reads DSGVTQTPKHLITATGQRVTLRCSPRSGDLSVYWYQQSLDQGLQFLIQYYNGEERAKGNILERFSAQQFPDLHSELNLSSLELGDSALYFCASSVDYGDTQYFGPGTRLTVL.

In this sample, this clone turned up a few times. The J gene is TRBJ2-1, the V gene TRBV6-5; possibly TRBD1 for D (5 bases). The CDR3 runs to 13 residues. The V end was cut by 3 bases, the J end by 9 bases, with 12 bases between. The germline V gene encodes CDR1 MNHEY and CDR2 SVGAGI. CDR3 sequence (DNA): TGTGCCAGCAGTTATGTGATGGGGCGTGAGCAGTTCTTC. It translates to CASSYVMGREQFF.

Here the CDR3 reads CASSETDNTEAFF. The CDR3 region has the DNA TGCGCCAGCAGCGAGACAGACAACACTGAAGCTTTCTTT. The genes are TRBV5-1 and TRBJ1-1; tentatively, D is TRBD1 (5 bases). Germline V gene data show CDR1 as SGHRS and CDR2 as YFSETQ. Between the trimmed V and J ends, which lost 4 bases and 2 bases, there was a span of 9 bases. This CDR3 spans 13 amino acids.

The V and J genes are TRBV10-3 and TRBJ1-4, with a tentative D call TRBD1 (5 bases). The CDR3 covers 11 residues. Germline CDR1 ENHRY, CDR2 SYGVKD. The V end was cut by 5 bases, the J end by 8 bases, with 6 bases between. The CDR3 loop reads CAISTGEKLFF. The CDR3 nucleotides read TGTGCCATCAGTACAGGAGAAAAACTGTTTTTT.

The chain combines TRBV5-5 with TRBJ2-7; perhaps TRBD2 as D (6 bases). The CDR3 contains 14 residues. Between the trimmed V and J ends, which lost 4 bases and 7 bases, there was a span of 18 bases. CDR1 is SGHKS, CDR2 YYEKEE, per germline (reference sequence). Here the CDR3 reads CASSRALAAGEQYF. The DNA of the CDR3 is TGTGCCAGCAGCCGCGCCCTCGCTGCGGGAGAGCAGTACTTC.

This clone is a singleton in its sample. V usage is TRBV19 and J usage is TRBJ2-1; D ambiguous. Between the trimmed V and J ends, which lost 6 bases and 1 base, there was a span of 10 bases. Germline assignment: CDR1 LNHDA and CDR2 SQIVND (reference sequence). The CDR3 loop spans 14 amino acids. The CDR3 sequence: CASRSDSSYNEQFF. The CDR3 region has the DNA TGTGCCAGTAGGTCTGATAGTTCCTACAATGAGCAGTTCTTC.

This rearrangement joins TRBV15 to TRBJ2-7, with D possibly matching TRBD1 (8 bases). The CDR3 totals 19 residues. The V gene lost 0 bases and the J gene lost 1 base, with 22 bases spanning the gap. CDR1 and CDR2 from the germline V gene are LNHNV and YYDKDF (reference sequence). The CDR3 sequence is CATSRDYVLDRGLSYEQYF. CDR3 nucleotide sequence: TGTGCCACCAGCAGAGATTACGTTTTAGACAGGGGACTATCCTACGAGCAGTACTTC.

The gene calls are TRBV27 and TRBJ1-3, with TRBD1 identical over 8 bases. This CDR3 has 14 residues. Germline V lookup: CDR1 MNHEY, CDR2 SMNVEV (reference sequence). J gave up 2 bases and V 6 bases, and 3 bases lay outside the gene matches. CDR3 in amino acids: CASRPDRAGNTIYF. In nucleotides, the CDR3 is TGTGCCAGCAGACCGGACAGGGCTGGAAACACCATATATTTT.

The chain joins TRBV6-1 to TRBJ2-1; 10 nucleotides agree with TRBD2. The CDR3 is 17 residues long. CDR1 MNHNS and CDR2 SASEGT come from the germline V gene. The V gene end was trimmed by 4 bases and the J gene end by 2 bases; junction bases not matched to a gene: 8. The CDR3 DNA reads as TGTGCCAGCAGTGGGGGGAGTCTAGCGGGGGCCTACAATGAGCAGTTCTTC. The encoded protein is CASSGGSLAGAYNEQFF.